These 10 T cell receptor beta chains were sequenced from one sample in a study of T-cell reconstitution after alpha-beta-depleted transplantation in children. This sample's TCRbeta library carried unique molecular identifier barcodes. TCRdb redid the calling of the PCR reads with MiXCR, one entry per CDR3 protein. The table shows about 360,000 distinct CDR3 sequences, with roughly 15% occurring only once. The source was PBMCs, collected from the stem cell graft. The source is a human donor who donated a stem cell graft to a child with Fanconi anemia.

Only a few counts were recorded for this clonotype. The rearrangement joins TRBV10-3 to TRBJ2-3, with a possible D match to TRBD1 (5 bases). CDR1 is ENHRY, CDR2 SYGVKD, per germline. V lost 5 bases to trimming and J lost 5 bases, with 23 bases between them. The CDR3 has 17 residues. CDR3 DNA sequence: TGTGCCATCAGTAACCTCCCCCTAGGGGAAGCCAGAGATACGCAGTATTTT. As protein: CAISNLPLGEARDTQYF.

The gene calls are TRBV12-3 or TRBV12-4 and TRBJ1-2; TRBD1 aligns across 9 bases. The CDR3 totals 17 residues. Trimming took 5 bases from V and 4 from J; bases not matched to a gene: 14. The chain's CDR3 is CASSLGQGRGRPYGYTF. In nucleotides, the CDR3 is TGTGCCAGCAGTCTCGGACAGGGGAGAGGAAGGCCCTATGGCTACACCTTC.

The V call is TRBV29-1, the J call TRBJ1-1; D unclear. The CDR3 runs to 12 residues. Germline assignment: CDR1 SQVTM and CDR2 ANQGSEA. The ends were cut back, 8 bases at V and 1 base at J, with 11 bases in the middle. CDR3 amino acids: CSTLKGNTEAFF. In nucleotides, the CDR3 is TGCAGCACCCTGAAAGGGAACACTGAAGCTTTCTTT. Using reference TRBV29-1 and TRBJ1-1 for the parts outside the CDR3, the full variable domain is SAVISQKPSRDICQRGTSLTIQCQVDSQVTMMFWYRQQPGQSLTLIATANQGSEATYESGFVIDKFPISRPNLTFSTLTVSNMSPEDSSIYLCSTLKGNTEAFFGQGTRLTVV.

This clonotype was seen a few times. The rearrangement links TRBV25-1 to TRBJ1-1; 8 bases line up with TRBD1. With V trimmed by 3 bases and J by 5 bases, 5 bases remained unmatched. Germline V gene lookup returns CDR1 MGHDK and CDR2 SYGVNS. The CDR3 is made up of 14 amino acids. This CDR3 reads CASSDRGRLTEAFF. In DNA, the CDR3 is TGTGCCAGCAGTGACAGGGGGCGGTTGACTGAAGCTTTCTTT.

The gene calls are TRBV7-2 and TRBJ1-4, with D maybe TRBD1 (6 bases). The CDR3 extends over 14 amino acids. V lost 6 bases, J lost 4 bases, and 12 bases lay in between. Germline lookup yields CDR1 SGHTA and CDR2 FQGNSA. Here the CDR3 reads CASSLRTVNEKLFF. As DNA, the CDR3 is TGTGCCAGCAGTCTCAGGACAGTTAATGAAAAACTGTTTTTT.

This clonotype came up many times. This CDR3 is CASGTGVYNEQFF. The CDR3 nucleotides are TGCGCCAGCGGGACAGGGGTATACAATGAGCAGTTCTTC. The gene calls are TRBV5-1 and TRBJ2-1; 10 nucleotides line up with TRBD1. This CDR3 spans 13 amino acids. Looked up from germline, CDR1 is SGHRS and CDR2 is YFSETQ. The V segment lost 7 bases and the J segment 4 bases; nucleotides outside the gene matches: 2.

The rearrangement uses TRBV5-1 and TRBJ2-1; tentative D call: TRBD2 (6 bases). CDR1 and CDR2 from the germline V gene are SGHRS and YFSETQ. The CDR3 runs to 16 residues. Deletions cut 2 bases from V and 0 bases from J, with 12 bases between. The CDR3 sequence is CASSLTGGSSYNEQFF. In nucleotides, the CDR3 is TGCGCCAGCAGCTTAACAGGAGGGAGCTCCTACAATGAGCAGTTCTTC.

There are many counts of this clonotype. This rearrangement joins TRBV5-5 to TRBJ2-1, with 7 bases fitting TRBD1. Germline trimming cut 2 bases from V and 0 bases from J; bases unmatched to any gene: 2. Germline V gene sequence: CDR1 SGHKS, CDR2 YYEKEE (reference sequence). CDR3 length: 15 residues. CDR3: CASSFDRVSYNEQFF. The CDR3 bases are TGTGCCAGCAGCTTCGACAGGGTCTCCTACAATGAGCAGTTCTTC.

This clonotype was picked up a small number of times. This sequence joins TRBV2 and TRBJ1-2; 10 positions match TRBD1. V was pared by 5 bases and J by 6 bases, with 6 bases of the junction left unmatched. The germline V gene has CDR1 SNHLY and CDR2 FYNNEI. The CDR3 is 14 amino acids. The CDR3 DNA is TGTGCCAGCAGTTACTCGGGACAGGGGAATGGCTACACCTTC. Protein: CASSYSGQGNGYTF.

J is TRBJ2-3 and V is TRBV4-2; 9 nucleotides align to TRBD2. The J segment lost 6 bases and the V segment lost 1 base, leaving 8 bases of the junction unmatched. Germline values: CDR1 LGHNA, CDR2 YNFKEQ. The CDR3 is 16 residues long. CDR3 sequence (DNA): TGTGCCAGCAGCCAAGTTGGAGCGGGGGGCTCGGATACGCAGTATTTT. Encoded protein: CASSQVGAGGSDTQYF.